Reported below is one T cell receptor (beta chain). This record belongs to a study of T-cell reconstitution after alpha-beta-depleted transplantation in children. Preparation of the TCRbeta library used unique molecular identifiers. TCRdb fed the PCR reads into MiXCR, producing one record per CDR3 protein. The sample records over 550,000 distinct CDR3 sequences, 10% to 13% being singletons. This receptor was identified in a human donor who donated a stem cell graft to a child with acute myeloid leukemia. Sequenced material: PBMCs from the stem cell graft donor, taken from the stem cell graft.

CDR3 bases: TGTGCCAGCTCACCCTATGGGGGCTCAGATACGCAGTATTTT. Translation gives CASSPYGGSDTQYF. The chain links TRBV18 to TRBJ2-3; possible D gene TRBD1, 6 bases. Trimming left V 3 bases short and J 4 bases short, with 11 bases between. Germline CDR1 KGHSH, CDR2 LQKENI. CDR3 length equals 14 residues.